This T cell receptor beta chain was recovered during a study of identical twins. This clonotype has a single count. TCRdb re-called the 5' RACE reads through MiXCR, storing one row per CDR3 protein. The sample lists roughly 720,000 distinct CDR3 sequences; about 18% were seen once. Healthy Caucasians provided all donations. Trimming stripped 4 bases from V and 1 base from J, with 14 bases between. The CDR3 length is 15 residues. Germline CDR1 SGHKS, CDR2 YYEKEE (reference sequence). These records were also assigned to another study, of T cells expressing NK-cell markers.

The sequence derives from a woman under 30 in good health. V gene TRBV5-5 combines with J gene TRBJ1-1; D may be TRBD1 (5 bases). The sequencing input was PBMCs. The DNA of the CDR3 is TGTGCCAGCAGCGAGGGGCCCGGGCGGAACACTGAAGCTTTCTTT. Its protein product is CASSEGPGRNTEAFF.